This passage covers 5 T cell receptor beta chains from one sample sequenced in a study of cytomegalovirus exposure and HLA in healthy donors. The PCR used 60 Vbeta and 13 Jbeta primers. The method was immunoSEQ multiplex PCR; TCRdb's version includes in-frame clones alone and lacks a portion of them. Seen here are approximately 150,000 clones, roughly 80% observed once, and the top ten hold around 1.5%. Sequenced: PBMCs. All receptors come from a female donor in good health and CMV-seronegative.

The V gene is TRBV19, the J gene TRBJ2-7, with 8 bases identical to TRBD2. The V and J ends lost 5 bases and 4 bases, in that order; junction bases with no gene match: 7. The CDR3 is made up of 14 amino acids. Germline V gene lookup returns CDR1 LNHDA and CDR2 SQIVND (reference sequence). This CDR3 reads CASSPPGRGYEQYF. The CDR3 DNA reads TGTGCCAGTAGTCCACCCGGGAGGGGTTACGAGCAGTACTTC.

This chain links TRBV11-2 with TRBJ1-2; 12 bases fit TRBD1. The CDR3 is made up of 18 amino acids. Germline V gene data show CDR1 as SGHAT and CDR2 as FQNNGV. The ends lost 0 bases at V and 4 bases at J; junction bases unmatched: 9. CDR3 loop: CASSLDGGQGARVYGYTF. In DNA, the CDR3 is TGTGCCAGCAGCTTAGATGGGGGACAGGGGGCGCGTGTCTATGGCTACACCTTC.

This chain connects TRBV5-6 to TRBJ1-4; D unclear. The CDR3 has 16 amino acids. The germline V gene has CDR1 SGHDT and CDR2 YYEEEE. V lost 4 bases and J lost 3, with 16 bases in between. The CDR3 DNA is TGTGCCAGCAGCGCCTTTAAAGGGAGCGCTAATGAAAAACTGTTTTTT. It specifies CASSAFKGSANEKLFF.

The chain recombines TRBV11-2 with TRBJ1-5; a possible D gene is TRBD1 (6 bases). The ends were cut back, 1 base at V and 7 bases at J, with 26 bases in the middle. Germline CDR1 and CDR2: SGHAT and FQNNGV. CDR3 length: 19 amino acids. The CDR3 coding sequence is TGTGCCAGCAGCTTAGGACCTAAATTACGGAACAGGGAAGGACAGCCCCAGCATTTT. Its translation: CASSLGPKLRNREGQPQHF. The full variable domain, in which reference TRBV11-2 and TRBJ1-5 provide the parts outside the CDR3, is EAGVAQSPRYKIIEKRQSVAFWCNPISGHATLYWYQQILGQGPKLLIQFQNNGVVDDSQLPKDRFSAERLKGVDSTLKIQPAKLEDSAVYLCASSLGPKLRNREGQPQHFGDGTRLSIL.

This sequence joins TRBV2 and TRBJ2-1; TRBD2 agrees at 7 bases. CDR1 is SNHLY, CDR2 FYNNEI, per germline. This CDR3 contains 15 residues. The J segment lost 8 bases and the V segment lost 7 bases, leaving 14 bases of the junction unmatched. CDR3: CASKREGRQGHEQFF. The DNA for the CDR3 is TGTGCCAGCAAGAGGGAGGGGCGCCAAGGTCATGAGCAGTTCTTC.